The present entry profiles one T cell receptor beta chain with its context. Other DNA sequences in this sample translate to the same CDR3. The source of the sample is a study of blood T cell repertoires in COVID-19. Study information: Spain, Italy and the United States supplied samples that represented acute and convalescent COVID-19. From T cells, B-cell-depleted T cells, or PBMCs came the material, which was cDNA or gDNA.

Authors' processing steps: Amplification from reference gene primers served as the basis for estimated nucleated cell counts. Only in-frame clones appear in the TCRdb table, and some are missing; sequencing was by immunoSEQ multiplex PCR. That table supplies the V and J calls and clone size; D and trimming were determined from the DNA. This sample has about 190,000 clones, with under 90% found just once. V shed 4 bases and J shed 1 base, with 7 bases lying between them. Germline CDR1 and CDR2: LGHDT and YNNKEL (reference sequence). There are 13 residues in the CDR3. The chain couples TRBV3-1 (or the pseudogene TRBV3-2) to TRBJ1-1; D possibly corresponds to TRBD1 (6 bases). Sequenced: peripheral blood. The receptor was isolated from a man in his forties with acute or convalescent COVID-19. CDR3 protein: CASSLQGNTEAFF. Here the CDR3 DNA reads TGTGCCAGCAGCCTACAGGGGAACACTGAAGCTTTCTTT.